Shown below are 32 T cell receptor beta chains from a single sample sequenced in a study of early T cells in non-severe SARS-CoV-2 infection. TCRdb used MiXCR to reprocess the 5' RACE reads, holding one entry per CDR3 protein. The profile covers around 55,000 distinct CDR3 sequences, with over 10% appearing a single time and about 4% taken by the ten largest. Sequenced sample: whole blood. The receptor source for this set is an adult who was a healthcare worker with PCR-confirmed SARS-CoV-2 infection or an uninfected control (not recorded which).

This clonotype appeared a few times. The chain joins TRBV7-2 to TRBJ1-5, with 7 bases that match TRBD1. This CDR3 region has 15 residues. The V and J ends lost 1 base and 5 bases, in that order; junction bases with no gene match: 5. From germline, CDR1 is SGHTA and CDR2 FQGNSA. This CDR3 reads CASSLVGTEYQPQHF. In nucleotides, the CDR3 is TGTGCCAGCAGCTTAGTGGGGACAGAATATCAGCCCCAGCATTTT.

This chain connects TRBV29-1 to TRBJ1-1; tentatively, D is TRBD1 (5 bases). CDR1 is SQVTM, CDR2 ANQGSEA, per germline. The CDR3 has 14 residues. Between the trimmed V and J ends, which lost 2 bases and 0 bases, there was a span of 10 bases. CDR3 in amino acids: CSVEQGTMNTEAFF. The CDR3 nucleotides read TGCAGCGTTGAACAGGGCACCATGAACACTGAAGCTTTCTTT.

The rearrangement links TRBV12-3 or TRBV12-4 to TRBJ2-7, with 9 nucleotides matching TRBD1. V shed 5 bases and J 2 bases; nucleotides not matched to a gene: 4. This CDR3 contains 14 residues. CDR3 sequence: CASSPGDRAYEQYF. CDR3 DNA: TGTGCCAGCAGTCCGGGGGACAGGGCCTACGAGCAGTACTTC.

The table lists this clonotype with a few counts. The CDR3 region is CASSPHRDSGGTQYF. The CDR3 bases are TGTGCCAGCAGTCCCCACCGGGACTCGGGAGGTACGCAGTATTTT. The V and J genes are TRBV12-3 or TRBV12-4 and TRBJ2-3; 7 bases map to TRBD2. The V gene end was trimmed by 5 bases and the J gene end by 8 bases; junction bases not matched to a gene: 13. The CDR3 is 15 amino acids.

The chain employs TRBV5-1 and TRBJ1-4; TRBD1 matches 7 bases. J lost 4 bases, V lost 3 bases, and 6 bases had no gene match. CDR1 and CDR2 from the germline V gene are SGHRS and YFSETQ. The CDR3 runs 15 residues. DNA of the CDR3: TGCGCCAGCAGCTCGGGGGACAGACTTAATGAAAAACTGTTTTTT. Translation gives CASSSGDRLNEKLFF.

At least ten counts were recorded for this clonotype. This rearrangement joins TRBV20-1 to TRBJ2-5, with a possible D match to TRBD1 (6 bases). Germline CDR1 DFQATT, CDR2 SNEGSKA (reference sequence). There are 16 residues in the CDR3. DNA for the CDR3: TGCACCCCAATCCCGGGACACTTGTCCGCCCAAGAGACCCAGTACTTC. It yields the protein CTPIPGHLSAQETQYF.

This clonotype was counted a few times. This sequence joins TRBV29-1 and TRBJ2-7, with no clear D. V was pared by 5 bases and J by 3 bases, with 8 bases between. Germline V gene lookup returns CDR1 SQVTM and CDR2 ANQGSEA. The CDR3 is 11 amino acids. CDR3 bases: TGCAGCGTTCCCGGCCTCTACGAGCAGTACTTC. It specifies CSVPGLYEQYF.

This clonotype was observed many times. The rearrangement joins TRBV7-9 to TRBJ2-1; D is ambiguous. There are 15 residues in the CDR3. Germline CDR1 reads SEHNR; CDR2 reads FQNEAQ (reference sequence). The V end was cut by 1 base, the J end by 10 bases, with 17 bases between. The CDR3, as DNA: TGTGCCAGCAGCTTAGTAATAGCTTCCCCATCCGAGCAGTTCTTC. It specifies CASSLVIASPSEQFF. The variable domain in full, with the rest retrieved from reference TRBV7-9 and TRBJ2-1, is DTGVSQNPRHKITKRGQNVTFRCDPISEHNRLYWYRQTLGQGPEFLTYFQNEAQLEKSRLLSDRFSAERPKGSFSTLEIQRTEQGDSAMYLCASSLVIASPSEQFFGPGTRLTVL.

The chain recombines TRBV11-2 with TRBJ2-1; maybe TRBD1 (5 bases). This CDR3 has 16 amino acids. V lost 1 base and J 7 bases, leaving 17 bases between the germline ends. Germline V lookup: CDR1 SGHAT, CDR2 FQNNGV. This chain's CDR3 is CASSLVVMARANEQFF. DNA of the CDR3: TGTGCCAGCAGCTTAGTAGTCATGGCCAGGGCTAATGAGCAGTTCTTC. Using reference TRBV11-2 and TRBJ2-1 for the parts outside the CDR3, the full variable domain is EAGVAQSPRYKIIEKRQSVAFWCNPISGHATLYWYQQILGQGPKLLIQFQNNGVVDDSQLPKDRFSAERLKGVDSTLKIQPAKLEDSAVYLCASSLVVMARANEQFFGPGTRLTVL.

V gene TRBV11-3 combines with J gene TRBJ2-1; 11 bases match TRBD2. Germline V lookup: CDR1 SGHNT, CDR2 YENEEA. This CDR3 has 14 amino acids. The V gene end was trimmed by 5 bases and the J gene end by 9 bases; junction bases not matched to a gene: 6. The CDR3 loop is CASSVTGTSGEQFF. The CDR3 bases are TGTGCCAGCAGCGTTACCGGGACTAGCGGTGAGCAGTTCTTC.

This clonotype came up many times. This rearrangement joins TRBV19 to TRBJ1-2; D possibly corresponds to TRBD1 (5 bases). The CDR3 length is 12 residues. V was trimmed by 3 bases and J by 7 bases, leaving 9 bases between them. CDR1 and CDR2 from the germline V gene are LNHDA and SQIVND (reference sequence). The CDR3 nucleotides read TGTGCCAGTAGTATGGATAGGGGTGGCTACACCTTC. Its translation is CASSMDRGGYTF.

The sample holds many counts of this clonotype. The rearrangement joins TRBV5-1 to TRBJ2-1; D may be TRBD1 (8 bases). V lost 3 bases and J 7 bases, leaving 17 bases between the germline ends. Germline V lookup: CDR1 SGHRS, CDR2 YFSETQ. The CDR3 consists of 15 residues. CDR3 in amino acids: CASSSRQGRDNEQFF. CDR3 bases: TGCGCCAGCAGCTCCCGACAGGGGAGGGATAATGAGCAGTTCTTC.

This clonotype was detected ten times or more. J is TRBJ2-3 and V is TRBV6-5; D gene unclear. The CDR3 sequence is 11 residues long. V was clipped by 4 bases and J by 8 bases, with 7 bases between them. Germline V gives CDR1 MNHEY, CDR2 SVGAGI. CDR3 in amino acids: CASSSMGTQYF. In DNA form, the CDR3 reads TGTGCCAGCAGTTCTATGGGTACGCAGTATTTT.

The DNA for the CDR3 is TGTGCCAGCAACCCGGGCCCACACTCCGGTGGTGAGCAGTTCTTC. This sequence encodes CASNPGPHSGGEQFF. The chain couples TRBV2 to TRBJ2-1; no clear D gene. This CDR3 region has 15 residues. V was pared by 7 bases and J by 9 bases, with 22 bases between. Germline V gene sequence: CDR1 SNHLY, CDR2 FYNNEI.

This clonotype appeared many times. This chain uses TRBV28 with TRBJ2-7; D unclear. CDR3 size: 12 residues. Trimming pared 6 bases from V and 7 bases from J, leaving 13 bases between. Germline V gene sequence: CDR1 MDHEN, CDR2 SYDVKM. CDR3 region: CASSGSPTEQYF. CDR3 sequence (DNA): TGTGCCAGCAGCGGGTCACCCACGGAGCAGTACTTC.

This clonotype was picked up a small number of times. J is TRBJ2-4 and V is TRBV28; TRBD1 is a possible D gene (5 bases). The CDR3 covers 15 residues. Germline V CDR1 and CDR2: MDHEN, SYDVKM. Trimming shortened V by 5 bases and J by 8 bases, and 19 bases separated the two germline ends. CDR3 loop: CASSPLGRDSDIQYF. Written as DNA, the CDR3 is TGTGCCAGCAGTCCATTAGGGCGAGACAGTGACATTCAGTACTTC.

This clonotype turned up a few times. V is TRBV3-1 and J is TRBJ2-7, with 7 nucleotides matching TRBD2. CDR3 length equals 14 residues. After removal of 2 bases from V and 2 bases from J, the junction contained 3 bases not matched to a gene. The germline gives CDR1 LGHDT, CDR2 YNNKEL (reference sequence). The CDR3: CASSQPGGTYEQYF. The CDR3 DNA sequence: TGTGCCAGCAGCCAACCGGGAGGAACCTACGAGCAGTACTTC.

The chain recombines TRBV23-1 with TRBJ1-4; 8 nucleotides align to TRBD1. TRBV23-1 is an ORF, and what it does is uncertain. The CDR3 is 16 amino acids. V trimming: 3 bases; J trimming: 6 bases; junction bases outside the gene matches: 9. CDR3 coding DNA: TGCGCCAGCAGTCACCCCAAGGACAGGGAGGATGAAAAACTGTTTTTT. Encoded protein: CASSHPKDREDEKLFF.

By share, this clonotype counts as medium-sized (0.01 to 0.1%). This sequence joins TRBV28 and TRBJ2-4; D is uncertain. Germline lookup yields CDR1 MDHEN and CDR2 SYDVKM. Trimming cost V 5 bases and J 0 bases, with 8 bases left between them. This CDR3 comprises 14 residues. The CDR3 region has the DNA TGTGCCAGCAGTCCTGAGAAAGCCAAAAACATTCAGTACTTC. Translating gives CASSPEKAKNIQYF. The full variable domain, completed using reference TRBV28 and TRBJ2-4, is DVKVTQSSRYLVKRTGEKVFLECVQDMDHENMFWYRQDPGLGLRLIYFSYDVKMKEKGDIPEGYSVSREKKERFSLILESASTNQTSMYLCASSPEKAKNIQYFGAGTRLSVL.

V usage is TRBV19 and J usage is TRBJ2-1, with 8 bases fitting TRBD1. Trimming cost V 3 bases and J 6 bases; bases outside gene matches: 4. Germline CDR1 and CDR2: LNHDA and SQIVND (reference sequence). CDR3 length: 14 residues. The DNA for the CDR3 is TGTGCCAGTAGTATTGGACAGGGAGGCAATGAGCAGTTCTTC. Its protein is CASSIGQGGNEQFF.

This clonotype has a handful of counts. This chain links TRBV7-3 with TRBJ2-5; tentative D call: TRBD2 (5 bases). Germline-derived CDR1 and CDR2 are SGHTA and FQGTGA. Trimming shortened V by 4 bases and J by 4 bases, and 10 bases separated the two germline ends. The CDR3 extends over 13 amino acids. The CDR3 coding sequence is TGTGCCAGCAGCTCCCACGGAGGAGAGACCCAGTACTTC. Translated: CASSSHGGETQYF.

This clonotype was observed at least ten times. This chain connects TRBV4-1 to TRBJ2-7, with 10 bases aligning to TRBD2. J gave up 1 base and V 3 bases, and 6 bases lay outside the gene matches. Per the germline V gene, CDR1 is MGHRA and CDR2 is YSYEKL. CDR3 length equals 16 residues. The CDR3 sequence: CASSHFPSGSSYEQYF. DNA for the CDR3: TGCGCCAGCAGCCACTTTCCTAGCGGGAGTTCCTACGAGCAGTACTTC.

The chain is built from TRBV21-1 and TRBJ2-3; the table's D call, TRBD2, was not checked against the DNA. TRBV21-1 constitutes a pseudogene. The CDR3 sequence is 14 residues long. The chain's CDR3 is CASSKASGTDTQYF. The DNA of the CDR3 is TGTGCCAGCAGCAAGGCTAGCGGGACAGATACGCAGTATTTT.

Ten or more counts support this clonotype. This chain joins TRBV14 and TRBJ2-7; tentative D call: TRBD2 (6 bases). CDR1 and CDR2 (germline): SGHDN, FVKESK. V dropped 4 bases and J dropped 0 bases, with 16 bases sitting between them. This CDR3 contains 16 residues. This CDR3 is CASSPGDFGSSYEQYF. CDR3 in DNA: TGTGCCAGCAGCCCCGGGGACTTTGGGAGCTCCTACGAGCAGTACTTC.

This clonotype was counted only a few times. V usage is TRBV6-6 and J usage is TRBJ2-5; D not certain. V lost 6 bases and J lost 0, with 11 bases in between. Germline CDR1 and CDR2: MNHNY and SVGAGI (reference sequence). The CDR3 covers 14 residues. Here the CDR3 reads CASRLGEYQETQYF. The CDR3 nucleotides are TGTGCCAGCAGGTTAGGAGAGTACCAAGAGACCCAGTACTTC.

This clonotype was detected many times. This chain joins TRBV28 and TRBJ2-7; the match to TRBD2 covers 7 bases. The CDR3 length is 16 residues. Per the germline V gene, CDR1 is MDHEN and CDR2 is SYDVKM. V lost 3 bases to trimming and J lost 0 bases; unmatched junction nucleotides: 8. The CDR3 DNA follows: TGTGCCAGCAGTTTTGGACGGGAGGAGAACTCCTACGAGCAGTACTTC. Translating it yields CASSFGREENSYEQYF.

This clonotype was detected many times. This chain uses TRBV27 with TRBJ2-5; the D gene is possibly TRBD1 (5 bases). V lost 5 bases and J lost 0, with 22 bases in between. The CDR3 sequence is 18 residues long. CDR1 is MNHEY and CDR2 is SMNVEV in the germline V gene (reference sequence). The CDR3 DNA reads TGTGCCAGCAGTCCTCTCATTCTAGGGGCAGTAGACCAAGAGACCCAGTACTTC. Its translation: CASSPLILGAVDQETQYF.

This clonotype was recorded many times. The chain carries TRBV27 and TRBJ2-1, with 7 bases that match TRBD1. The germline gives CDR1 MNHEY, CDR2 SMNVEV (reference sequence). V was pared by 5 bases and J by 14 bases, with 9 bases of the junction left unmatched. This CDR3 has 12 amino acids. CDR3 DNA: TGTGCCAGCAGTCCCCACAGGGGAAGGGAGTTCTTC. It is translated as CASSPHRGREFF.

This rearrangement joins TRBV9 to TRBJ2-3; 9 bases agree with TRBD2. Germline-derived CDR1 and CDR2 are SGDLS and YYNGEE. The length of the CDR3 is 15 residues. V was clipped by 0 bases and J by 5 bases; unmatched bases: 4. The CDR3 DNA follows: TGTGCCAGCAGCGTAGCCGCTAGCGGGATAGATACGCAGTATTTT. Translation gives CASSVAASGIDTQYF. Looking up the rest from reference TRBV9 and TRBJ2-3 gives the full variable domain: DSGVTQTPKHLITATGQRVTLRCSPRSGDLSVYWYQQSLDQGLQFLIQYYNGEERAKGNILERFSAQQFPDLHSELNLSSLELGDSALYFCASSVAASGIDTQYFGPGTRLTVL.

The chain carries TRBV6-6 and TRBJ2-3; 9 bases align to TRBD2. This CDR3 has 15 amino acids. Unmatched junction bases numbered 9, after V lost 6 bases and J lost 5 bases. Germline values: CDR1 MNHNY, CDR2 SVGAGI (reference sequence). The DNA for the CDR3 is TGTGCCAGCAGGTCCGGGGGAGCGGGAGGAGATACGCAGTATTTT. Protein: CASRSGGAGGDTQYF.

This clonotype appeared a few times. The chain employs TRBV21-1 and TRBJ1-1. TRBV21-1 is annotated as a pseudogene. The CDR3 has 14 amino acids. CDR3 coding DNA: TGTGCCAGCAGCAAAGCGCTTTGGAACACTGAAGCTTTCTTT. It specifies CASSKALWNTEAFF.

This clonotype was counted at least ten times. V and J are TRBV11-2 and TRBJ1-3; TRBD1 matches at 9 bases. This CDR3 has 16 amino acids. Losses at the gene ends were 5 bases for V and 8 bases for J; bases not matched to a gene: 13. CDR1 and CDR2 from the germline V gene are SGHAT and FQNNGV. The CDR3: CASSQPPGQGGDTIYF. The CDR3 DNA reads TGTGCCAGCAGCCAGCCACCGGGACAGGGTGGGGACACCATATATTTT.